This TCR beta chain was recorded in a study of OX40 agonist ivuxolimab in advanced cancers. Assay used: immunoSEQ multiplex PCR; TCRdb lists only in-frame clones, some missing. The repertoire holds tens of thousands of clones, with approximately 91% as singletons. The CDR3 length is 13 residues. V lost 5 bases and J lost 2, with 8 bases in between. CDR1 and CDR2 from the germline V gene are MNHEY and SMNVEV (reference sequence). The sequencing here drew on CD4+ or CD8+ T cells sorted from blood, taken in a trial of the OX40 agonist ivuxolimab. This receptor was taken from an adult with an advanced solid tumor such as melanoma, head and neck, liver or kidney cancer. V usage is TRBV27 and J usage is TRBJ2-3, with D uncertain. The CDR3 region is CASSPGVTDTQYF. CDR3 in DNA: TGTGCCAGCAGTCCCGGAGTCACAGATACGCAGTATTTT.